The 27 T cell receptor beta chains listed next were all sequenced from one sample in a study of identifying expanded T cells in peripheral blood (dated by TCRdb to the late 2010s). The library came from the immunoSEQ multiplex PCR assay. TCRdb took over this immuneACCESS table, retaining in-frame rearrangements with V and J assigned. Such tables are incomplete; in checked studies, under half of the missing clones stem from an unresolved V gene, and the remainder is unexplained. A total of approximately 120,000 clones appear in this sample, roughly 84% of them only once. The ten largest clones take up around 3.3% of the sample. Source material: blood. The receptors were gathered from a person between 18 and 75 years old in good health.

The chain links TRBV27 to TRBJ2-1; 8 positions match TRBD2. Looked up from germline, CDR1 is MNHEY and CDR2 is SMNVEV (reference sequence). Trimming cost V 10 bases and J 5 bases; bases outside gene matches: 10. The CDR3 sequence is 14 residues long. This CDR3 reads CAIKRAGGHNEQFF. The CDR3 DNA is TGTGCCATCAAAAGGGCGGGGGGCCACAATGAGCAGTTCTTC.

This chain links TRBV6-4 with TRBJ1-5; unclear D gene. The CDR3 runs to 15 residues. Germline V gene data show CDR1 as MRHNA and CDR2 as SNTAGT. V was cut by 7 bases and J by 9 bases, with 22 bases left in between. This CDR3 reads CASKSHPDREGPQHF. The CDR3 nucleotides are TGTGCCAGCAAGAGTCATCCAGACCGAGAAGGGCCCCAGCATTTT.

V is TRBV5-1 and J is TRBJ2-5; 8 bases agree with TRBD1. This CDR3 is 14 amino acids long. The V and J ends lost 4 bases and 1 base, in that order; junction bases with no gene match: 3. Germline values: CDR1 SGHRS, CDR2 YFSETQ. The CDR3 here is CASSQGQGQETQYF. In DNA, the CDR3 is TGCGCCAGCAGCCAAGGACAGGGCCAAGAGACCCAGTACTTC.

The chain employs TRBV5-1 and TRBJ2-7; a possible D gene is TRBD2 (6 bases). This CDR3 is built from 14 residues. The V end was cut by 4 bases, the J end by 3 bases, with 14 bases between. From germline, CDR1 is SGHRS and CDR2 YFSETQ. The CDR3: CASSPKVGGYEQYF. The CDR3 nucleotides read TGCGCCAGCAGCCCTAAGGTCGGGGGCTACGAGCAGTACTTC.

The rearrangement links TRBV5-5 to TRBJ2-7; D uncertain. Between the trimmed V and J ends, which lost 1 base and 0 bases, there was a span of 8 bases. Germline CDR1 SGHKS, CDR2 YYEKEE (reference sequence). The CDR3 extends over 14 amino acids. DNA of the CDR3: TGTGCCAGCAGCTTGTACCGGACCTCCTACGAGCAGTACTTC. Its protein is CASSLYRTSYEQYF. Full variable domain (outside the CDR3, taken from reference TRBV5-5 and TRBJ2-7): DAGVTQSPTHLIKTRGQQVTLRCSPISGHKSVSWYQQVLGQGPQFIFQYYEKEERGRGNFPDRFSARQFPNYSSELNVNALLLGDSALYLCASSLYRTSYEQYFGPGTRLTVT.

CDR3 amino acids: CASSLRGSAVGTFF. DNA of the CDR3: TGTGCCAGCAGCTTAAGGGGCAGCGCGGTGGGTACTTTCTTT. The rearrangement joins TRBV5-6 to TRBJ1-1; the D gene is possibly TRBD1 (5 bases). Germline values: CDR1 SGHDT, CDR2 YYEEEE. The CDR3 is 14 amino acids. With 2 bases removed from V and 12 bases from J, the gap between germline ends came to 20 bases.

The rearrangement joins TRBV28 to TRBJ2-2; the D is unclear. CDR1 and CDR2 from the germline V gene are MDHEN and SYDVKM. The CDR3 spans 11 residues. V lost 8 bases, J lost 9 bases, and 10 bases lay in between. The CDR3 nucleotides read TGTGCCAGCCGGACCTTGCGGGAGCTGTTTTTT. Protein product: CASRTLRELFF.

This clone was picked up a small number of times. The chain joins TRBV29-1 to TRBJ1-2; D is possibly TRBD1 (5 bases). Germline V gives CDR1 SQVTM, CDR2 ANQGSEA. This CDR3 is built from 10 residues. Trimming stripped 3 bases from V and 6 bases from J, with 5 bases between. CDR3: CSVEGDGYTF. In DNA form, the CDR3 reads TGCAGCGTTGAGGGGGATGGCTACACCTTC.

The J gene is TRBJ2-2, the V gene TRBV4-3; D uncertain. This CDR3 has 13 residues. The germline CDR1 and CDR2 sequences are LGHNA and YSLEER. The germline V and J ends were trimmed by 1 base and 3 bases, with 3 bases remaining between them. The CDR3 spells CASSQAYTGELFF. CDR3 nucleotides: TGCGCCAGCAGCCAAGCCTACACCGGGGAGCTGTTTTTT.

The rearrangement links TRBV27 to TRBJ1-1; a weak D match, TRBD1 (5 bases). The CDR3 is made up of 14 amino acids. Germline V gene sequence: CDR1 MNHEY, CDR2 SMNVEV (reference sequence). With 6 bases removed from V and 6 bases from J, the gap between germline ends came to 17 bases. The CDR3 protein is CASSTKVGGAEAFF. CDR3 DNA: TGTGCCAGCAGCACGAAGGTGGGGGGGGCTGAAGCTTTCTTT.

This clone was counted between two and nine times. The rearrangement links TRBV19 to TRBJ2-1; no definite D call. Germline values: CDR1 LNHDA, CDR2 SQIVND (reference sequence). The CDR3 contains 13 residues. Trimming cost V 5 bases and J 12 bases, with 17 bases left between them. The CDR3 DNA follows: TGTGCCAGTAGTGCCCGTCCTCCCCTTGGGCAGTTCTTC. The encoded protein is CASSARPPLGQFF.

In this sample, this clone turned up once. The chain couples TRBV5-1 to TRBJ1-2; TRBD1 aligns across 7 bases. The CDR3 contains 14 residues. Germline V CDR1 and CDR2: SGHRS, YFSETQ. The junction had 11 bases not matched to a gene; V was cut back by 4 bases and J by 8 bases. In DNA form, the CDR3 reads TGCGCCAGCAGCCACGGACGAGGGGGCGAGGGCTACACCTTC. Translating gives CASSHGRGGEGYTF.

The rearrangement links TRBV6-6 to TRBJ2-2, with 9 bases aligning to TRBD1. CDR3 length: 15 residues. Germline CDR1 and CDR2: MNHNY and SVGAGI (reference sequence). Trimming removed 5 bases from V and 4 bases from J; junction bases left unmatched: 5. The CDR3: CASSPGTGSTGELFF. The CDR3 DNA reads TGTGCCAGCAGTCCCGGGACAGGGTCCACCGGGGAGCTGTTTTTT.

The CDR3 DNA follows: TGTGCCTGGAATAGGGCAGCTCCGGGCGAGCAGTACTTC. This gives the protein CAWNRAAPGEQYF. V usage is TRBV30 and J usage is TRBJ2-7; D is unresolved. CDR3 length: 13 amino acids. V lost 4 bases to trimming and J lost 6 bases, with 16 bases between them. Germline-derived CDR1 and CDR2 are GTSNPN and SVGIG (reference sequence).

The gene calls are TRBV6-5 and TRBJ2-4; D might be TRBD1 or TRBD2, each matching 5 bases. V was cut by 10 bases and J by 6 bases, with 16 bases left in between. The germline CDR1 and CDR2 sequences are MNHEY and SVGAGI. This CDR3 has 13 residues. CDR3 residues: CATKQGGGNIQYF. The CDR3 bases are TGTGCCACGAAACAAGGTGGGGGAAACATTCAGTACTTC.

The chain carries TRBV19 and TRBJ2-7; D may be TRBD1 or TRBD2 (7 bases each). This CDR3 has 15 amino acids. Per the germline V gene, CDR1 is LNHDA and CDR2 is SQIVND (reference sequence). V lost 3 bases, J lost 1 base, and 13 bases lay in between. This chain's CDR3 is CASSIRQGGSYEQYF. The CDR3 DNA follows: TGTGCCAGTAGTATCAGACAGGGAGGGTCCTACGAGCAGTACTTC.

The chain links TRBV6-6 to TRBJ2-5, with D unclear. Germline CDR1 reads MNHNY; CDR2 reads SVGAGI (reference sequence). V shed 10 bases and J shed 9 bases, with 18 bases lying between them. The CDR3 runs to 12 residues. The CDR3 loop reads CATKRTEPSQYF. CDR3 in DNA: TGTGCCACCAAAAGGACGGAGCCTTCCCAGTACTTC.

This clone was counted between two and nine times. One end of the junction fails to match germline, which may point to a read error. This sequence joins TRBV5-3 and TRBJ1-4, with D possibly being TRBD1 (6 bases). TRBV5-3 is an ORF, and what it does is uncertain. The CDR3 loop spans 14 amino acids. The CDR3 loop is CASSSGQSNEKLFF. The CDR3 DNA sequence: TGTGCCAGCAGCTCTGGACAGTCTAATGAAAAACTGTTTTTT.

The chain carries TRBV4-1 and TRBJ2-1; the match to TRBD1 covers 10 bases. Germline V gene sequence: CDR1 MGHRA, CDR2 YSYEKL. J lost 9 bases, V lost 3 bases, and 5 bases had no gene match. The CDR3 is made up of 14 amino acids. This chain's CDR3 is CASSQTGQGLEQFF. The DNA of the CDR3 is TGCGCCAGCAGCCAGACGGGACAGGGGCTTGAGCAGTTCTTC.

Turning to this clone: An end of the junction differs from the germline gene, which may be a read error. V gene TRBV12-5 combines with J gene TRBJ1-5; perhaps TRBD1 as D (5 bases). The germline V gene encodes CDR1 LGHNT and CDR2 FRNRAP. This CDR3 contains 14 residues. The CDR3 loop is CASGVVRGHQPQHF. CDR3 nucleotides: TGTGCTAGTGGTGTGGTAAGGGGCCATCAGCCCCAGCATTTT. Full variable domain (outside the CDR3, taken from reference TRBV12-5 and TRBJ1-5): DARVTQTPRHKVTEMGQEVTMRCQPILGHNTVFWYRQTMMQGLELLAYFRNRAPLDDSGMPKDRFSAEMPDATLATLKIQPSEPRDSAVYFCASGVVRGHQPQHFGDGTRLSIL.

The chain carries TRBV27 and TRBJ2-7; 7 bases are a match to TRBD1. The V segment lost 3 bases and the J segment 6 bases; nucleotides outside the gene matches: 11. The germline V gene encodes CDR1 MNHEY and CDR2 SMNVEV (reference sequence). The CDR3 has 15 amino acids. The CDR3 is CASSLLRQGSAEQYF. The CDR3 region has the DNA TGTGCCAGCAGTTTGCTTCGACAGGGATCCGCCGAGCAGTACTTC.

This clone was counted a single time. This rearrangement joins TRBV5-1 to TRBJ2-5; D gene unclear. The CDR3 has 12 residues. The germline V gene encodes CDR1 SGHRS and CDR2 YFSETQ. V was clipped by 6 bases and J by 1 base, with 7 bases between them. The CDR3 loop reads CASNRAQETQYF. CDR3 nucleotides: TGCGCCAGCAATCGGGCCCAAGAGACCCAGTACTTC.

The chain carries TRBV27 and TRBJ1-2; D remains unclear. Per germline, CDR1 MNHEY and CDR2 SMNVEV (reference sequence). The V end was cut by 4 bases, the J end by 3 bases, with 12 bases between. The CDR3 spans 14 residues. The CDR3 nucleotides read TGTGCCAGCAGTTCTTACAGTTTAGACTATGGCTACACCTTC. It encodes CASSSYSLDYGYTF.

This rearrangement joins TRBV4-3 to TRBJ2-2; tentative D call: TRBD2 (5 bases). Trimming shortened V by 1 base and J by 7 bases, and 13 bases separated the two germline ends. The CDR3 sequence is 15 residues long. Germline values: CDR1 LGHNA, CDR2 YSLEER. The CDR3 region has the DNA TGCGCCAGCAGCCAAGCGTGGAGGTGCGGCGGGGAGCTGTTTTTT. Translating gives CASSQAWRCGGELFF.

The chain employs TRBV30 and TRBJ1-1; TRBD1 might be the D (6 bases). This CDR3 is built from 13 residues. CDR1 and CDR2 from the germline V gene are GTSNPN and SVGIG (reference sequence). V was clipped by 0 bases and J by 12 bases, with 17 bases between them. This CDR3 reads CAWSVGGADLPFF. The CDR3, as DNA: TGTGCCTGGAGTGTTGGGGGCGCGGACTTACCTTTCTTT.

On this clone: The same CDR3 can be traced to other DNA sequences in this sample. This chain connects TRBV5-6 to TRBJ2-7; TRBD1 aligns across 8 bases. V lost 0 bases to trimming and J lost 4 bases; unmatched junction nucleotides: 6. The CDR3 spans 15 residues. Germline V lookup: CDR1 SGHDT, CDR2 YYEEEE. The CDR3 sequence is CASSLVQGAWYEQYF. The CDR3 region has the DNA TGTGCCAGCAGCTTGGTTCAGGGGGCATGGTACGAGCAGTACTTC. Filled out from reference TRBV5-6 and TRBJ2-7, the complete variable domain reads DAGVTQSPTHLIKTRGQQVTLRCSPKSGHDTVSWYQQALGQGPQFIFQYYEEEERQRGNFPDRFSGHQFPNYSSELNVNALLLGDSALYLCASSLVQGAWYEQYFGPGTRLTVT.

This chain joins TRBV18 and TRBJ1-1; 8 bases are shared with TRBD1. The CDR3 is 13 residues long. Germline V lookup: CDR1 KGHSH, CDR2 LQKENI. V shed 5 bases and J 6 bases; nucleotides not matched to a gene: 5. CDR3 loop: CASSIDRGSEAFF. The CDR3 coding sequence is TGTGCCAGCTCAATCGACAGGGGTTCTGAAGCTTTCTTT.